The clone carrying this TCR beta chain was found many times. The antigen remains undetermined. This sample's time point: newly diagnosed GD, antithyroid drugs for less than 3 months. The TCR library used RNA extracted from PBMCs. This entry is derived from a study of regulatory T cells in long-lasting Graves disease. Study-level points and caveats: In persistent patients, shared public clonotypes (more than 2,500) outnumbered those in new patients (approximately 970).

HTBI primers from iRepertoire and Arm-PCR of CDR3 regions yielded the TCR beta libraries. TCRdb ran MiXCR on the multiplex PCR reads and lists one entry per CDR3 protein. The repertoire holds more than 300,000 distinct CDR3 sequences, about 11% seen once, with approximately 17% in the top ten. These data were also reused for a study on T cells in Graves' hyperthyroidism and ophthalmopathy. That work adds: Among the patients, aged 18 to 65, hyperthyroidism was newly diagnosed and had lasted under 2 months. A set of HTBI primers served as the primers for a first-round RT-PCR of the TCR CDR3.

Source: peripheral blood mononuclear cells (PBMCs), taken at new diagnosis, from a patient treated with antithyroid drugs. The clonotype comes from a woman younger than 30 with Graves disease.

The DNA for the CDR3 is TGTGCCAGCAGGGACCCCAGGGGACGAAATACCTACAATGAGCAGTTCTTC. It codes for CASRDPRGRNTYNEQFF. This chain connects TRBV12-3 or TRBV12-4 to TRBJ2-1, with D perhaps TRBD1 (6 bases). The CDR3 runs to 17 residues. Trimming took off 6 bases at V and 2 bases at J, with 20 bases between the two ends.